There are many counts of the clone carrying this T cell receptor (beta chain). This sample's time point: newly diagnosed GD, antithyroid drugs for less than 3 months. PBMC-extracted RNA yielded the TCR library. The data belong to a study of regulatory T cells in long-lasting Graves disease. CDR3 regions were amplified by Arm-PCR using iRepertoire HTBI primers to build TCR beta libraries. TCRdb processed the multiplex PCR reads anew with MiXCR; each CDR3 protein has one entry. The table includes around 360,000 distinct CDR3 sequences, 16% detected once. The data also belong to a second study, concerning T cells in Graves' hyperthyroidism and ophthalmopathy. This second report adds: Blood also held most thyroid clonotypes expanded beyond 0.001. A 13 V-J signature model discriminated ophthalmopathy versus stable hyperthyroidism.

The sequence derives from a woman aged 18-29 years with Graves disease. This sample comprised peripheral blood mononuclear cells (PBMCs), obtained at new diagnosis, from a patient treated with antithyroid drugs.

Here the CDR3 reads CASSPSGLAGTMGLFF. CDR3 DNA sequence: TGTGCCAGCAGCCCCTCGGGACTAGCGGGGACGATGGGGCTGTTTTTT. The gene calls are TRBV3-1 and TRBJ2-2; 13 nucleotides align to TRBD2. J gave up 13 bases and V 4 bases, and 12 bases lay outside the gene matches. The germline V gene encodes CDR1 LGHDT and CDR2 YNNKEL (reference sequence). The CDR3 has 16 amino acids.